The T cell receptor beta chain described here comes from a study of T-cell reconstitution after alpha-beta-depleted transplantation in children. Study-level findings and limits: From newly produced T cells came most of the T-cell counts and diversity one year after transplant. Some patients showed high day-60 TCRbeta diversity, which derived from surviving recipient T cells and thymic progenitors. Several hundred expanded graft clones reportedly gave rise to the alpha-beta T cells present about two months after transplant.

This clonotype was recorded many times. Antigen unknown. TCRbeta library preparation incorporated unique molecular identifiers. Each CDR3 protein gets one entry after TCRdb re-called the PCR reads with MiXCR. The sample holds some 190,000 distinct CDR3 sequences, 11% seen once. The CDR3 loop spans 13 amino acids. Germline loops: CDR1 SGHNT, CDR2 YENEEA. Losses at the gene ends were 5 bases for V and 5 bases for J; bases not matched to a gene: 5. This TCR was recovered from a boy aged 2 to 10 with acute myeloid leukemia, due to receive a stem cell transplant. The V and J genes are TRBV11-3 and TRBJ2-5; 7 positions agree with TRBD2. Source: PBMCs, taken before TCRalphabeta/CD19-depleted stem cell transplant. CDR3 sequence: CASSPGRSETQYF. CDR3 nucleotides: TGTGCCAGCAGCCCCGGGAGGTCGGAGACCCAGTACTTC.